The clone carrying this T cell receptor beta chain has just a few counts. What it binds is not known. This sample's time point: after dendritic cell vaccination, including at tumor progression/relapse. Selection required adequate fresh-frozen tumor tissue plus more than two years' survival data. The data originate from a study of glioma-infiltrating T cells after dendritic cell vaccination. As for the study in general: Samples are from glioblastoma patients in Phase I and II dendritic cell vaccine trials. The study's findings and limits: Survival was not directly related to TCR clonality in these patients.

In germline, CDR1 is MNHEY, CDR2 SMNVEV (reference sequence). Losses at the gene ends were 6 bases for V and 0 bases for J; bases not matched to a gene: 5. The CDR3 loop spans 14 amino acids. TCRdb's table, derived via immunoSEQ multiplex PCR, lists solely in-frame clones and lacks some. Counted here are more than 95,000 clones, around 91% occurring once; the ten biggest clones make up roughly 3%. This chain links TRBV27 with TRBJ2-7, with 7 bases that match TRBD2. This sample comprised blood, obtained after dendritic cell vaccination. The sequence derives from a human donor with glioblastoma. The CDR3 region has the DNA TGTGCCAGCAGCGGGGGGTATAGCTCCTACGAGCAGTACTTC. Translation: CASSGGYSSYEQYF.